This T cell receptor (beta chain) comes out of a study of cytomegalovirus exposure and HLA in healthy donors. Study outcomes and limitations: Sequencing likely produced, as an artifact, a cluster of highly shared sequence variants.

With regard to this clone: Its antigen is undetermined.

In the PCR, 60 Vbeta and 13 Jbeta primers were used. TCRdb keeps only in-frame clones here, not all; method: immunoSEQ multiplex PCR. The profile shows 210,000 or so clones, less than 85% of them singletons. CDR1 is SGHDT and CDR2 is YYEEEE in the germline V gene. V lost 2 bases and J 3 bases, leaving 21 bases between the germline ends. This CDR3 is built from 17 residues. The sequence derives from a girl aged 2 to 10 in good health and CMV-seronegative. V gene TRBV5-6 combines with J gene TRBJ2-7, with D perhaps TRBD2 (5 bases). Sequences were obtained from PBMCs. The DNA for the CDR3 is TGTGCCAGCAGCTTCCACGGGGTAAAGAACTATTTCTACGAGCAGTACTTC. Protein: CASSFHGVKNYFYEQYF.